The source of this T cell receptor (beta chain) is a study of CD8 T cells in Susac syndrome. There are 14 residues in the CDR3. Germline CDR1 DFQATT, CDR2 SNEGSKA (reference sequence). The ends were cut back, 5 bases at V and 0 bases at J, with 13 bases in the middle. The study's findings and limits: That the number of individuals in its TCR sequencing and HLA analysis was relatively small was acknowledged by the study.

In blood CD8+ and CD4+ T cells, TCR beta underwent sequencing. In contrast to the negatively isolated CD8+ and CD4+ T cells, TEMRA cells were FACS-enriched. Random hexamers were used to reverse transcribe 0.5 to 1 ug of RNA. TCR beta CDR3 was amplified by immunoSEQ multiplex PCR. This amplification extended across 54 Vbeta and 13 Jbeta segments. TCRdb used MiXCR to reprocess the immunoSEQ multiplex PCR reads, holding one entry per CDR3 protein. The sample yields 110,000 to 150,000 distinct CDR3 sequences, 90% to 97% seen once. About this clonotype: Its specificity is not known.

Sequencing was done on a sample of CD4+ T cells from PBMCs. This clonotype was obtained from a human donor with Susac syndrome. The V gene is TRBV20-1, the J gene TRBJ1-1; D is unresolved. CDR3 nucleotides: TGCAGTGCTTCTGGAGAGGTTATGAACACTGAAGCTTTCTTT. This sequence encodes CSASGEVMNTEAFF.